These 32 T cell receptor beta chains share one sample of origin, sequenced in a study of cytomegalovirus exposure and HLA in healthy donors (dated 2017 in TCRdb). Libraries were constructed by the immunoSEQ multiplex PCR assay. For the multiplex PCR, a mixture combining 60 forward primers for TCR Vbeta segments and 13 reverse primers for TCR Jbeta segments was used. TCRdb obtained this table from immuneACCESS and retained in-frame rearrangements with V and J assigned. These tables miss some clones; where compared with another copy, unresolved V genes account for less than half of the shortfall, and the remainder is unexplained. The sample table contains about 130,000 clones; only one count was recorded for 79% of them. The ten most abundant clones make up 6.5% of the sample. The specimen sequenced was PBMCs. All receptors come from a man aged 35 to 55 in good health and CMV-seropositive.

The chain employs TRBV6-1 and TRBJ1-4; 8 bases are a match to TRBD1. Germline CDR1 reads MNHNS; CDR2 reads SASEGT. V shed 0 bases and J 8 bases; nucleotides not matched to a gene: 8. The CDR3 spans 16 residues. The CDR3 DNA reads as TGTGCCAGCAGTGAAGCCCTGGCCAGGGGGCACGAAAAACTGTTTTTT. Its protein product is CASSEALARGHEKLFF.

The chain joins TRBV5-1 to TRBJ2-3; D possibly corresponds to TRBD2 (6 bases). The CDR3 totals 13 residues. Trimming shortened V by 4 bases and J by 11 bases, and 17 bases separated the two germline ends. CDR1 and CDR2 (germline): SGHRS, YFSETQ. The CDR3 DNA is TGCGCCAGCAGCCCACTTGAGGAGGGCGGGCAGTATTTT. Translation: CASSPLEEGGQYF.

The chain has TRBV30 and TRBJ2-4; 9 bases align to TRBD1. Germline V gene lookup returns CDR1 GTSNPN and CDR2 SVGIG (reference sequence). V shed 1 base, J shed 0 bases, and the junction held 7 bases outside the gene matches. The CDR3 totals 17 residues. In DNA, the CDR3 is TGTGCCTGGAGTGCTGGCCGGGACAGGGTAGCCAAAAACATTCAGTACTTC. The encoded protein is CAWSAGRDRVAKNIQYF. Using reference TRBV30 and TRBJ2-4 for the parts outside the CDR3, the full variable domain is SQTIHQWPATLVQPVGSPLSLECTVEGTSNPNLYWYRQAAGRGLQLLFYSVGIGQISSEVPQNLSASRPQDRQFILSSKKLLLSDSGFYLCAWSAGRDRVAKNIQYFGAGTRLSVL.

The chain uses TRBV25-1 and TRBJ1-2, with D perhaps matching TRBD1 (6 bases). V was clipped by 3 bases and J by 6 bases, with 20 bases between them. Germline V gene sequence: CDR1 MGHDK, CDR2 SYGVNS. The CDR3 runs to 16 residues. The chain's CDR3 is CASSEPPGGRANGYTF. CDR3 coding DNA: TGTGCCAGCAGTGAGCCACCGGGGGGCAGGGCGAATGGCTACACCTTC.

The CDR3 bases are TGTGCCAGCAGTCCAGGGACTATCAATGAGCAGTTCTTC. It yields the protein CASSPGTINEQFF. The chain links TRBV27 to TRBJ2-1; 7 bases map to TRBD2. There are 13 residues in the CDR3. Per germline, CDR1 MNHEY and CDR2 SMNVEV (reference sequence). Germline trimming cut 5 bases from V and 6 bases from J; bases unmatched to any gene: 4.

The CDR3 loop is CASSLGTGLTRGYTF. In DNA form, the CDR3 reads TGCGCCAGCAGCTTGGGGACGGGACTCACCCGGGGCTACACCTTC. This rearrangement joins TRBV5-1 to TRBJ1-2; maybe TRBD1 (5 bases). The V end was cut by 0 bases, the J end by 8 bases, with 17 bases between. CDR3 length: 15 amino acids. Germline CDR1 is SGHRS and CDR2 is YFSETQ.

This clone was counted between two and nine times. The junction departs from germline at one end; a sequencing error may be responsible. The V and J genes are TRBV7-9 and TRBJ2-1, with a tentative D call TRBD1 (6 bases). Germline V gene sequence: CDR1 SEHNR, CDR2 FQNEAQ (reference sequence). CDR3 length: 15 amino acids. The CDR3 region is CSSSVQSRGFDEQFF. CDR3 in DNA: TGTTCCAGCAGCGTCCAAAGTAGGGGGTTCGATGAGCAGTTCTTC.

The V call is TRBV5-4, the J call TRBJ2-1, with TRBD1 matching over 7 bases. The V segment lost 4 bases and the J segment 1 base; nucleotides outside the gene matches: 11. CDR3 length equals 17 residues. Germline V gives CDR1 SGHNT, CDR2 YYREEE (reference sequence). CDR3 DNA: TGTGCCAGCAGCCCGCGGACAGGAAGGGCGTCCTACAATGAGCAGTTCTTC. Residues: CASSPRTGRASYNEQFF.

The rearrangement links TRBV5-6 to TRBJ1-2; 8 nucleotides match TRBD1. CDR3 length: 19 amino acids. In germline, CDR1 is SGHDT, CDR2 YYEEEE. The V and J ends lost 2 bases and 0 bases, in that order; junction bases with no gene match: 15. This chain's CDR3 is CASSFFMPPGQGTNYGYTF. DNA for the CDR3: TGTGCCAGCAGCTTTTTTATGCCCCCCGGACAGGGAACTAACTATGGCTACACCTTC.

This rearrangement joins TRBV27 to TRBJ2-1, with 8 bases lining up with TRBD2. This CDR3 region has 17 residues. The germline V gene has CDR1 MNHEY and CDR2 SMNVEV (reference sequence). V lost 5 bases to trimming and J lost 9 bases; unmatched junction nucleotides: 18. CDR3 in amino acids: CASSPLGSGIVVAEQFF. Here the CDR3 DNA reads TGTGCCAGCAGTCCCCTTGGTAGCGGGATAGTTGTGGCTGAGCAGTTCTTC.

This sequence joins TRBV5-1 and TRBJ2-1, with 8 bases lining up with TRBD2. V shed 3 bases, J shed 10 bases, and the junction held 9 bases outside the gene matches. Per germline, CDR1 SGHRS and CDR2 YFSETQ. The CDR3 has 14 residues. Here the CDR3 DNA reads TGCGCCAGCAGCTCGGTAGCGGGGCTAGGAGAGCAGTTCTTC. It codes for CASSSVAGLGEQFF.

The chain joins TRBV6-1 to TRBJ2-1; D call uncertain. The V end was cut by 2 bases, the J end by 5 bases, with 13 bases between. The CDR3 extends over 15 amino acids. Germline CDR1 is MNHNS and CDR2 is SASEGT. CDR3 sequence: CASSELGIQHNEQFF. CDR3 bases: TGTGCCAGCAGTGAACTAGGAATCCAACACAATGAGCAGTTCTTC.

The J gene is TRBJ2-7, the V gene TRBV5-4, with 7 bases lining up with TRBD2. Per the germline V gene, CDR1 is SGHNT and CDR2 is YYREEE (reference sequence). This CDR3 region has 14 residues. Unmatched junction bases numbered 5, after V lost 5 bases and J lost 0 bases. The CDR3 sequence is CASRIRDYSYEQYF. The CDR3 DNA follows: TGTGCCAGCAGGATCCGGGACTACTCCTACGAGCAGTACTTC.

This clone was picked up a small number of times. In nucleotides, the CDR3 is TGTGCCAGTAATGGACAGGGAGGGAGGAATGAGCAGTTCTTC. Protein sequence: CASNGQGGRNEQFF. This sequence joins TRBV19 and TRBJ2-1; a weak D match, TRBD1 (8 bases). Germline assignment: CDR1 LNHDA and CDR2 SQIVND (reference sequence). The CDR3 loop spans 14 amino acids. V lost 7 bases to trimming and J lost 7 bases, with 17 bases between them.

Points on this clone: The junction does not match germline at one end; this may be a read error. V gene TRBV6-1 combines with J gene TRBJ2-7, with D possibly matching TRBD2 (5 bases). This CDR3 is built from 13 residues. From germline, CDR1 is MNHNS and CDR2 SASEGT. CDR3 in amino acids: CASSEYYSAASRF. In nucleotides, the CDR3 is TGTGCCAGCAGTGAATACTATAGCGCCGCTTCGCGATTC.

The chain uses TRBV14 and TRBJ2-7; 7 bases agree with TRBD1. Germline loops: CDR1 SGHDN, CDR2 FVKESK. J was trimmed by 2 bases and V by 5 bases; bases with no gene match: 3. The CDR3 loop spans 13 amino acids. CDR3 in amino acids: CASSSGGPYEQYF. The CDR3 DNA reads as TGTGCCAGCAGCTCAGGGGGTCCCTACGAGCAGTACTTC.

This clone was recorded only once. V is TRBV29-1 and J is TRBJ2-2; no definite D call. Trimming pared 4 bases from V and 2 bases from J, leaving 8 bases between. The CDR3 has 13 residues. Germline values: CDR1 SQVTM, CDR2 ANQGSEA. DNA of the CDR3: TGCAGCGTTGCGGTGACAAACACCGGGGAGCTGTTTTTT. Translating gives CSVAVTNTGELFF.

The rearrangement uses TRBV10-3 and TRBJ2-1; 10 nucleotides align to TRBD2. The CDR3 length is 14 residues. Germline V gene lookup returns CDR1 ENHRY and CDR2 SYGVKD. The J segment lost 8 bases and the V segment lost 9 bases, leaving 10 bases of the junction unmatched. The DNA of the CDR3 is TGTGCCATTGAACAAATAGCGGGAGGTCATGAGCAGTTCTTC. This codes for CAIEQIAGGHEQFF.

The gene calls are TRBV5-5 and TRBJ2-1; 10 nucleotides line up with TRBD2. The V segment lost 4 bases and the J segment 9 bases; nucleotides outside the gene matches: 10. Germline-derived CDR1 and CDR2 are SGHKS and YYEKEE (reference sequence). The CDR3 runs 15 residues. In DNA, the CDR3 is TGTGCCAGCAGCAATAAGCGGGAGGGCCAAGGTGAGCAGTTCTTC. Translating gives CASSNKREGQGEQFF.

This clone appeared a few times. This chain uses TRBV5-4 with TRBJ1-2; 9 bases agree with TRBD1. The germline CDR1 and CDR2 sequences are SGHNT and YYREEE (reference sequence). V lost 2 bases and J lost 5; bases outside the gene matches: 7. The CDR3 contains 15 residues. CDR3: CASSFGIGTGYGYTF. The CDR3 region has the DNA TGTGCCAGCAGCTTCGGGATCGGGACAGGGTATGGCTACACCTTC.

The V and J genes are TRBV10-1 and TRBJ2-1; 10 nucleotides align to TRBD1. Trimming at V came to 0 bases and at J to 6 bases, leaving 8 bases not matched to a gene. The germline V gene has CDR1 WNHNN and CDR2 SYGVQD (reference sequence). The CDR3 runs 17 residues. CDR3 region: CASSESGDRGHSNEQFF. The CDR3 DNA follows: TGCGCCAGCAGTGAGTCGGGGGACAGGGGACACAGCAATGAGCAGTTCTTC.

This clone was counted between two and nine times. The chain has TRBV7-2 and TRBJ2-1, with D tentatively TRBD1 (6 bases). CDR1 and CDR2 from the germline V gene are SGHTA and FQGNSA. This CDR3 spans 14 amino acids. V shed 5 bases and J shed 7 bases, with 15 bases lying between them. CDR3 nucleotide sequence: TGTGCCAGCAGCCTCAACAGGGATATGAATGAGCAGTTCTTC. Amino acid sequence: CASSLNRDMNEQFF.

The CDR3, as DNA: TGCGCCAGCAGCTTGAGTGAGGGAACTCAAGAGACCCAGTACTTC. Translating it yields CASSLSEGTQETQYF. The V and J genes are TRBV5-1 and TRBJ2-5; tentatively, D is TRBD2 (5 bases). This CDR3 has 15 amino acids. Trimming shortened V by 1 base and J by 2 bases, and 12 bases separated the two germline ends. Looked up from germline, CDR1 is SGHRS and CDR2 is YFSETQ.

V gene TRBV27 combines with J gene TRBJ2-3; weak D call: TRBD2 (6 bases). CDR1 is MNHEY, CDR2 SMNVEV, per germline (reference sequence). V was cut by 5 bases and J by 9 bases, with 15 bases left in between. This CDR3 has 13 residues. The CDR3 reads CASSLRDFETQYF. The CDR3 DNA is TGTGCCAGCAGTCTCCGGGACTTTGAAACGCAGTATTTT.

The rearrangement joins TRBV27 to TRBJ1-4; a weak D match, TRBD1 (6 bases). Trimming stripped 5 bases from V and 7 bases from J, with 11 bases between. The CDR3 is made up of 13 amino acids. Germline V gene sequence: CDR1 MNHEY, CDR2 SMNVEV (reference sequence). Here the CDR3 reads CASSPLGAEKLFF. Here the CDR3 DNA reads TGTGCCAGCAGTCCCCTGGGGGCTGAAAAACTGTTTTTT.

The chain carries TRBV4-2 and TRBJ2-3; D call uncertain. V dropped 0 bases and J dropped 4 bases, with 14 bases sitting between them. Germline CDR1 and CDR2: LGHNA and YNFKEQ. CDR3 size: 16 residues. The chain's CDR3 is CASSQDPSETSDTQYF. The DNA of the CDR3 is TGTGCCAGCAGCCAAGACCCCTCAGAGACTTCAGATACGCAGTATTTT.

Notes on this clone: Germline is not matched at one junction end, which may reflect a read error. The CDR3 reads CSSSPSYNEQFF. The CDR3 DNA sequence: TGTTCCAGCAGCCCCTCGTACAATGAGCAGTTCTTC. This chain links TRBV7-9 with TRBJ2-1, with D uncertain. Per germline, CDR1 SEHNR and CDR2 FQNEAQ (reference sequence). The CDR3 contains 12 residues.

This rearrangement joins TRBV7-9 to TRBJ2-3; TRBD2 aligns across 8 bases. The J segment lost 4 bases and the V segment lost 6 bases, leaving 12 bases of the junction unmatched. The CDR3 is made up of 16 amino acids. CDR1 and CDR2 (germline): SEHNR, FQNEAQ (reference sequence). DNA of the CDR3: TGTGCCAGCAGTCTTTTACGGGAGGGCCGGGCAGATACGCAGTATTTT. Translated: CASSLLREGRADTQYF.

This chain links TRBV6-5 with TRBJ1-1; D is perhaps TRBD1 (5 bases). Germline V gene sequence: CDR1 MNHEY, CDR2 SVGAGI. V dropped 5 bases and J dropped 5 bases, with 15 bases sitting between them. The CDR3 runs 14 residues. CDR3: CASSLEGPLTEAFF. The CDR3 region has the DNA TGTGCCAGCAGTCTGGAGGGGCCATTGACTGAAGCTTTCTTT.

The genes are TRBV6-8 and TRBJ2-7; 9 nucleotides align to TRBD1. The CDR3 consists of 13 residues. Looked up from germline, CDR1 is MNHGY and CDR2 is SAAAGT. V shed 9 bases, J shed 1 base, and the junction held 4 bases outside the gene matches. CDR3 sequence (DNA): TGTGCCAGTCCGGGACAGGGTTCCTACGAGCAGTACTTC. This sequence encodes CASPGQGSYEQYF.

V is TRBV6-6 and J is TRBJ2-5, with 7 bases aligning to TRBD2. V trimming: 2 bases; J trimming: 4 bases; junction bases outside the gene matches: 10. The CDR3 extends over 16 amino acids. Per the germline V gene, CDR1 is MNHNY and CDR2 is SVGAGI (reference sequence). The DNA for the CDR3 is TGTGCCAGCAGTTACGGAGGGCGGGAGTGGGGAGAGACCCAGTACTTC. It is translated as CASSYGGREWGETQYF.

The chain recombines TRBV9 with TRBJ1-2; D not certain. CDR1 is SGDLS, CDR2 YYNGEE, per germline. The V and J ends lost 5 bases and 6 bases respectively, with 17 bases between them. CDR3 size: 14 residues. CDR3 sequence: CASSRRGEGNGYTF. CDR3 nucleotides: TGTGCCAGCAGTCGCCGTGGGGAGGGAAATGGCTACACCTTC.